This T cell receptor beta chain was recorded in a study of T cell repertoires in aging, cancer and after chemotherapy. Germline CDR1 MNHNS, CDR2 SASEGT. The CDR3 totals 14 residues. Multiplex touch-down PCR with TRB-A/B primers amplified rearranged V-D-J TRB sequences. MiXCR, run by TCRdb on the multiplex PCR reads, gives a single entry per CDR3 protein. The data show about 900 distinct CDR3 sequences, around 30% seen once. Judged by abundance, this clonotype is large. Its ends do not fully match the called genes, so a read error is possible. The template was genomic DNA from peripheral blood, not RNA.

The chain couples TRBV6-1 to TRBJ2-7, with D perhaps TRBD2 (8 bases). Sequencing used blood. This sequence originates from a human donor with a solid tumor. As DNA, the CDR3 is TGTGCCAGCAGTGAAGCAGGGGGCGGCGGGAGGACTTATTTC. This codes for CASSEAGGGGRTYF.